This TCR beta chain originates from a study of B cell selection in AIRE deficiency. With regard to this clone: Its target is unknown.

Points from the study as a whole: About 30.6% of healthy-shared Treg sequences were found among patient Tconv cells. In TCRBV usage, CDR3 length and diversity, patient Tconv and Treg cells matched healthy donors. TCRbeta-only data showed 36.6% of shared healthy Treg sequences in healthy Tconv.

CDR3 length: 14 amino acids. CDR1 is SGHAT and CDR2 is FQNNGV in the germline V gene. V lost 1 base to trimming and J lost 1 base, with 5 bases between them. Regulatory T cells were sorted as CD4+CD25hiCD127low/negative cells. Original data processing: Patients' Tregs yielded some 56,000 distinct TCRbeta sequences; donors' around 8.9x10^4. Assay: immunoSEQ multiplex PCR; the TCRdb copy retains only in-frame clones and omits some. V and J calls and clone size follow that table, whereas D and trimming were derived from the DNA. The sample has about 14,000 clones; approximately 94% are singletons. The rearrangement uses TRBV11-2 and TRBJ1-3; D might be TRBD1 (5 bases). The sequence derives from a human donor with AIRE deficiency. The source material was Tregs sorted from PBMCs. The CDR3 bases are TGTGCCAGCAGCTTAGCAGGGTCTGGAAACACCATATATTTT. This codes for CASSLAGSGNTIYF.